This T cell receptor beta chain was obtained from a study of Ad26.COV2.S vaccination and SARS-CoV-2 variants. As for the study in general: Into the muscle, Ad26.COV2.S was dosed once or twice, 56 days apart. Study-level findings and limits: Similar non-spike TCR breadth was observed in recipients of vaccine and of placebo.

Only in-frame clones appear in the TCRdb table, and some are missing; sequencing was by immunoSEQ multiplex PCR. Here the sample spans about 450,000 clones, 89% being singletons. Treatment given: roughly 20 received Ad26.COV2.S at low or high dose, single or two shots; about 5 received placebo; per-sample allocation not given. Day 63 following the first vaccine or placebo injection was when the samples were taken. An adult donor aged 18-55 years was enrolled in Boston. An Ad26 vector expressing Wuhan-strain SARS-CoV-2 spike served as the vaccine. About this clone itself: The antigen remains undetermined.

This CDR3 is 15 amino acids long. V was clipped by 6 bases and J by 5 bases; unmatched bases: 9. Germline V gene data show CDR1 as SEHNR and CDR2 as FQNEAQ (reference sequence). The starting material was peripheral blood, obtained in a trial of Ad26.COV2.S vaccine versus placebo. This sequence joins TRBV7-9 and TRBJ1-4; 7 bases agree with TRBD1. This clonotype originated in a person aged 18-60 years who received the Ad26.COV2.S COVID-19 vaccine or a placebo. CDR3 nucleotide sequence: TGTGCCAGCAGTGCCGCCGGGACAGCCAATGAAAAACTGTTTTTT. Translated: CASSAAGTANEKLFF.